Listed below are T cell receptor beta chains from one sample, sequenced in a study of PD-1 and CTLA-4 blockade in melanoma. The table came from immunoSEQ multiplex PCR; TCRdb's copy has only in-frame clones and leaves some out. There are 25,000 to 35,000 clones in the sample; 70% to 90% occur only once, and 7.5% to 10% lies in the top ten. The sequences come from CD8+ T cells from peripheral blood, collected before anti-PD-1 treatment. Source of these receptors: a human donor with melanoma. The CDR3 runs from the conserved cysteine through the conserved F or W. A D gene is named only where the DNA matches it firmly. Clone size, where shown, is once, few, many, or a class for clones that have expanded.

j_call d_call clone_size v_call cdr3_length cdr3_aa cdr3_nt
TRBJ2-3 . . TRBV11-2 17 CASSQHPGWTSTDTQYF TGTGCCAGCAGTCAACACCCCGGGTGGACTAGCACAGATACGCAGTATTTT
TRBJ1-2 . . TRBV6-1 21 CASSELELPNTRTFRGYGYTF TGTGCCAGCAGTGAATTAGAATTGCCCAACACCAGGACCTTCAGAGGTTATGGCTACACCTTC
TRBJ2-7 . . TRBV4-1 13 CASSPGGSYEQYF TGCGCCAGCAGCCCCGGTGGCTCCTACGAGCAGTACTTC
TRBJ1-2 TRBD1 . TRBV10-2 14 CASSSGGLVQDYTF TGCGCCAGCAGTTCAGGGGGACTGGTGCAGGACTACACCTTC
TRBJ2-2 TRBD2 . TRBV7-8 13 CASARGGTGELFF TGTGCCAGCGCCCGGGGGGGCACCGGGGAGCTGTTTTTT
TRBJ2-7 TRBD2 . TRBV24-1 13 CATRATAGEEQYF TGTGCCACCAGGGCAACAGCGGGGGAAGAGCAGTACTTC
TRBJ2-3 . . TRBV7-9 14 CASSSLPGTDTQYF TGTGCCAGCAGCTCTCTACCTGGCACAGATACGCAGTATTTT
TRBJ2-5 . . TRBV29-1 15 CSVEGGQKRWETQYF TGCAGCGTTGAGGGTGGACAGAAGCGGTGGGAGACCCAGTACTTC
TRBJ2-7 . once TRBV7-6 15 CASSSIDSHLYEQYF TGTGCCAGCAGCTCTATCGACAGTCACCTTTACGAGCAGTACTTC
TRBJ1-6 . few TRBV27 13 CASSLSPNSPLHF TGTGCCAGCAGTTTATCCCCCAATTCACCCCTCCACTTT
TRBJ2-1 TRBD2 . TRBV5-6 15 CASSLSNGGGNEQFF TGTGCCAGCAGCTTGAGTAATGGCGGGGGGAATGAGCAGTTCTTC
TRBJ2-7 TRBD1 once TRBV20-1 14 CSASKEDRGDEQYF TGCAGTGCTAGTAAGGAGGACAGGGGGGACGAGCAGTACTTC
TRBJ2-3 . . TRBV2 16 CASRSSAGGGTDTQYF TGTGCCAGCAGATCAAGTGCAGGGGGGGGGACAGATACGCAGTATTTT
TRBJ2-7 . few TRBV10-1 13 CASSESSSYEQYF TGCGCCAGCAGTGAGTCGTCGTCCTACGAGCAGTACTTC
TRBJ2-2 . . TRBV15 15 CATSRDLLDTGELFF TGTGCCACCAGCAGAGACTTACTAGACACCGGGGAGCTGTTTTTT
TRBJ2-2 TRBD1 . TRBV19 14 CASSIGRGPGELFF TGTGCCAGTAGTATTGGCAGGGGGCCCGGGGAGCTGTTTTTT
TRBJ2-5 . . TRBV7-6 14 CASSLLGDQETQYF TGTGCCAGCAGCTTATTGGGGGACCAAGAGACCCAGTACTTC
TRBJ1-4 . . TRBV18 15 CASSPGRTTNEKLFF TGTGCCAGCTCACCGGGGAGAACAACTAATGAAAAACTGTTTTTT
TRBJ2-1 . . TRBV6-2/TRBV6-3 17 CASSLSGESGLPNEQFF TGTGCCAGCAGTTTATCGGGTGAGAGCGGACTTCCCAATGAGCAGTTCTTC
TRBJ1-5 TRBD1 few TRBV19 15 CASSPDRVSNQPQHF TGTGCCAGTAGTCCGGACAGGGTTAGCAATCAGCCCCAGCATTTT
TRBJ2-2 . . TRBV3-1/TRBV3-2 15 CASSPGTDNTGELFF TGTGCCAGCAGCCCCGGGACGGATAACACCGGGGAGCTGTTTTTT
TRBJ2-5 . . TRBV3-1/TRBV3-2 12 CASSPRTFDQYF TGTGCCAGCAGCCCCAGGACCTTCGACCAGTACTTC
TRBJ2-7 . few TRBV5-4 16 CASSLDYGQGAYEQYF TGTGCCAGCAGCTTGGATTACGGGCAAGGGGCTTACGAGCAGTACTTC
TRBJ2-1 TRBD2 . TRBV30 14 CAWRLAGGFNEQFF TGTGCCTGGAGACTAGCGGGAGGGTTCAATGAGCAGTTCTTC
TRBJ1-1 . . TRBV2 16 CASSERTEDLNTEAFF TGTGCCAGCAGTGAACGGACGGAGGATTTGAACACTGAAGCTTTCTTT
TRBJ1-1 . . TRBV7-9 15 CASSLGPNMNTEAFF TGTGCCAGCAGCTTAGGTCCGAACATGAACACTGAAGCTTTCTTT
TRBJ2-1 TRBD2 . TRBV5-1 12 CASSLAGTREFF TGCGCCAGCAGCTTGGCCGGGACTAGAGAGTTCTTC
TRBJ1-4 . . TRBV7-6 14 CASSFNPTNEKLFF TGTGCCAGCAGCTTTAACCCAACTAATGAAAAACTGTTTTTT
TRBJ2-2 . once TRBV19 12 CASSIAPGELFF TGTGCCAGTAGTATAGCTCCCGGGGAGCTGTTTTTT
TRBJ2-2 . . TRBV10-1 15 CASSDREPWTGELFF TGCGCCAGCAGTGACCGGGAACCTTGGACCGGGGAGCTGTTTTTT
TRBJ1-2 . . TRBV30 14 CAWSEKWELRGYTF TGTGCCTGGAGTGAAAAGTGGGAGTTGCGGGGCTACACCTTC
TRBJ2-7 TRBD2 . TRBV6-1 16 CASSEAGRAGTYEQYF TGTGCCAGCAGTGAAGCGGGGCGAGCGGGAACCTACGAGCAGTACTTC
TRBJ1-2 TRBD1 . TRBV4-1 14 CASSLGQGPYGYTF TGCGCCAGCAGCCTCGGACAGGGACCCTATGGCTACACCTTC